Listed here are 30 T cell receptor beta chains from one sample, sequenced in a study of CD8 T cells in Susac syndrome. The RNA, about 0.45 to 1 ug, was put through reverse transcription using random hexamers. TCRdb reprocessed the immunoSEQ multiplex PCR reads with MiXCR, giving one entry per CDR3 protein. The sample consists of some 170,000 distinct CDR3 sequences, roughly 95% of them appearing once. Sequencing was done on a sample of CD4+ T cells from PBMCs. The receptor set was obtained from a human donor in good health.

The V gene is TRBV5-1, the J gene TRBJ2-3; 13 nucleotides align to TRBD2. This CDR3 is built from 16 residues. The trim removed 4 bases at V and 7 bases at J, leaving 9 bases unmatched. In germline, CDR1 is SGHRS, CDR2 YFSETQ. The CDR3 loop reads CASSQPGLAGMNTQYF. The CDR3 bases are TGCGCCAGCAGCCAACCGGGACTAGCGGGAATGAATACGCAGTATTTT.

The J gene is TRBJ1-4, the V gene TRBV28; unclear D gene. This CDR3 comprises 10 residues. Germline-derived CDR1 and CDR2 are MDHEN and SYDVKM. Trimming pared 11 bases from V and 5 bases from J, leaving 6 bases between. The CDR3 DNA sequence: TGTGCCTCGGGCAATGAAAAACTGTTTTTT. It specifies CASGNEKLFF.

The V call is TRBV27, the J call TRBJ2-7; 8 bases map to TRBD2. The germline gives CDR1 MNHEY, CDR2 SMNVEV (reference sequence). The junction had 9 bases not matched to a gene; V was cut back by 4 bases and J by 7 bases. The CDR3 spans 14 residues. CDR3 sequence: CASSSREGPGEQYF. CDR3 coding DNA: TGTGCCAGCAGTTCACGGGAGGGCCCGGGGGAGCAGTACTTC.

CDR3 residues: CASSPGTSGNYEQYF. The CDR3 bases are TGTGCCAGCAGCCCCGGGACTAGCGGGAACTACGAGCAGTACTTC. The chain recombines TRBV12-3 or TRBV12-4 with TRBJ2-7; TRBD2 agrees at 13 bases. This CDR3 has 15 amino acids. The V segment lost 6 bases and the J segment 3 bases; nucleotides outside the gene matches: 5.

The V call is TRBV10-3, the J call TRBJ1-1, with D possibly being TRBD1 (6 bases). Deletions cut 6 bases from V and 1 base from J, with 12 bases between. This CDR3 region has 14 residues. The germline V gene encodes CDR1 ENHRY and CDR2 SYGVKD. The CDR3 DNA reads TGTGCCATCAGAGCACAGGGAGGGAACACTGAAGCTTTCTTT. It specifies CAIRAQGGNTEAFF.

The genes are TRBV29-1 and TRBJ2-1; D call uncertain. With 3 bases removed from V and 8 bases from J, the gap between germline ends came to 14 bases. The length of the CDR3 is 13 residues. In germline, CDR1 is SQVTM, CDR2 ANQGSEA. CDR3 nucleotides: TGCAGCGTTGAGGAAACGTCTATCGATGAGCAGTTCTTC. Residues: CSVEETSIDEQFF.

This chain connects TRBV28 to TRBJ2-7, with D perhaps TRBD1 or TRBD2 (6 bases each). Germline V CDR1 and CDR2: MDHEN, SYDVKM. The CDR3 covers 16 residues. The germline V and J ends were trimmed by 3 bases and 2 bases, with 17 bases remaining between them. CDR3 amino acids: CASSLSWGAPTYEQYF. The CDR3 DNA follows: TGTGCCAGCAGTTTGAGTTGGGGGGCGCCTACCTACGAGCAGTACTTC.

The chain has TRBV3-1 and TRBJ1-5; TRBD1 matches at 7 bases. The V gene's germline CDR1 is LGHDT and CDR2 YNNKEL (reference sequence). V shed 1 base, J shed 9 bases, and the junction held 6 bases outside the gene matches. The CDR3 sequence is 14 residues long. The CDR3 nucleotides are TGTGCCAGCAGCCAAGGGCAGGGGGTCGGGCCCCAGCATTTT. It translates to CASSQGQGVGPQHF.

The chain is built from TRBV20-1 and TRBJ2-1; either TRBD1 or TRBD2 may supply D (5 bases each). CDR3 length: 12 amino acids. The V gene's germline CDR1 is DFQATT and CDR2 SNEGSKA (reference sequence). The CDR3 region is CGGPSSYNEQFF. The CDR3 coding sequence is TGCGGGGGACCTAGCTCCTACAATGAGCAGTTCTTC.

V usage is TRBV7-2 and J usage is TRBJ1-6; D is uncertain. The CDR3 has 12 amino acids. Per germline, CDR1 SGHTA and CDR2 FQGNSA. Trimming pared 4 bases from V and 9 bases from J, leaving 7 bases between. The CDR3 sequence is CASSYVGSPLHF. The CDR3 region has the DNA TGTGCCAGCAGCTACGTAGGTTCACCCCTCCACTTT.

The V call is TRBV20-1, the J call TRBJ2-1; 7 positions agree with TRBD2. CDR1 DFQATT and CDR2 SNEGSKA come from the germline V gene (reference sequence). V dropped 5 bases and J dropped 9; count of bases not matched to a gene: 10. CDR3 size: 13 residues. CDR3 amino acids: CSASRLAPAEQFF. As DNA, the CDR3 is TGCAGTGCTTCAAGACTAGCCCCGGCTGAGCAGTTCTTC.

This clonotype was found a few times. CDR3 protein: CASSSGQGGNEQFF. In DNA, the CDR3 is TGTGCCAGCAGCTCGGGACAGGGAGGGAATGAGCAGTTCTTC. The chain couples TRBV7-2 to TRBJ2-1; 9 bases align to TRBD1. Trimming at V came to 4 bases and at J to 7 bases, leaving 5 bases not matched to a gene. The germline CDR1 and CDR2 sequences are SGHTA and FQGNSA. This CDR3 has 14 residues.

This chain uses TRBV7-9 with TRBJ2-5, with D possibly matching TRBD2 (6 bases). This CDR3 region has 15 residues. The germline V and J ends were trimmed by 1 base and 5 bases, with 14 bases remaining between them. Germline CDR1 is SEHNR and CDR2 is FQNEAQ (reference sequence). In nucleotides, the CDR3 is TGTGCCAGCAGCTTAGGGGCGGGATCACTTGAGACCCAGTACTTC. This codes for CASSLGAGSLETQYF.

The chain carries TRBV20-1 and TRBJ1-1; 10 bases map to TRBD1. After removal of 6 bases from V and 4 bases from J, the junction contained 11 bases not matched to a gene. Germline V gene lookup returns CDR1 DFQATT and CDR2 SNEGSKA (reference sequence). There are 15 residues in the CDR3. DNA of the CDR3: TGCAGTGCCAACTCGGTCGACAGGGGGCCCACTGAAGCTTTCTTT. It yields the protein CSANSVDRGPTEAFF.

The chain uses TRBV30 and TRBJ1-5, with 7 bases that match TRBD1. After removal of 2 bases from V and 5 bases from J, the junction contained 6 bases not matched to a gene. The germline V gene has CDR1 GTSNPN and CDR2 SVGIG (reference sequence). The CDR3 totals 14 residues. CDR3 in amino acids: CAWSIAGGDQPQHF. The DNA of the CDR3 is TGTGCCTGGAGTATAGCAGGGGGGGATCAGCCCCAGCATTTT.

The CDR3 spells CSVEASGRDHNEQFF. The CDR3 DNA is TGCAGCGTTGAGGCTAGCGGGAGGGATCACAATGAGCAGTTCTTC. V is TRBV29-1 and J is TRBJ2-1; 12 bases agree with TRBD2. The CDR3 consists of 15 residues. V shed 3 bases and J 5 bases; nucleotides not matched to a gene: 5. Looked up from germline, CDR1 is SQVTM and CDR2 is ANQGSEA.

The DNA for the CDR3 is TGCAGCGTTCTCGACAGAGCCTACGAGCAGTACTTC. Translation: CSVLDRAYEQYF. This chain links TRBV29-1 with TRBJ2-7; tentatively, D is TRBD1 (5 bases). From germline, CDR1 is SQVTM and CDR2 ANQGSEA. The CDR3 has 12 amino acids. Between the trimmed V and J ends, which lost 5 bases and 2 bases, there was a span of 10 bases.

This chain connects TRBV20-1 to TRBJ2-5, with 7 bases lining up with TRBD1. Germline values: CDR1 DFQATT, CDR2 SNEGSKA (reference sequence). V was clipped by 2 bases and J by 11 bases; unmatched bases: 5. The CDR3 covers 11 residues. The CDR3 region is CSARPRQGQYF. DNA for the CDR3: TGCAGTGCTAGACCCCGACAGGGTCAGTACTTC.

V gene TRBV14 combines with J gene TRBJ2-5; D is undetermined. CDR1 and CDR2 from the germline V gene are SGHDN and FVKESK. The CDR3 runs 14 residues. The V gene lost 1 base and the J gene lost 4 bases, with 10 bases spanning the gap. Written as DNA, the CDR3 is TGTGCCAGCAGCCAAGCTGGGGTCGGAGAGACCCAGTACTTC. This translates into CASSQAGVGETQYF.

The chain has TRBV20-1 and TRBJ2-7; D is undetermined. The CDR3 runs 14 residues. The germline V gene has CDR1 DFQATT and CDR2 SNEGSKA (reference sequence). The V end was cut by 3 bases, the J end by 0 bases, with 12 bases between. CDR3 loop: CSASRAPSSYEQYF. In nucleotides, the CDR3 is TGCAGTGCTAGTCGGGCTCCAAGCTCCTACGAGCAGTACTTC.

The chain carries TRBV28 and TRBJ2-7, with a weak D call TRBD1 (6 bases). Germline loops: CDR1 MDHEN, CDR2 SYDVKM. The V gene lost 4 bases and the J gene lost 3 bases, with 13 bases spanning the gap. The length of the CDR3 is 14 residues. The CDR3 coding sequence is TGTGCCAGCAGTTATCTGGGGGCTCTCTACGAGCAGTACTTC. As protein: CASSYLGALYEQYF.

The chain links TRBV20-1 to TRBJ1-2; no definite D call. CDR1 and CDR2 from the germline V gene are DFQATT and SNEGSKA (reference sequence). V was shortened by 7 bases and J by 6 bases, with 12 bases between the two germline ends. The CDR3 has 11 amino acids. The CDR3 nucleotides read TGCAGTGTTCTATTCCAGGATGGCTACACCTTC. Protein sequence: CSVLFQDGYTF.

This sequence joins TRBV28 and TRBJ1-5; maybe TRBD1 (5 bases). There are 14 residues in the CDR3. V was shortened by 6 bases and J by 5 bases, with 14 bases between the two germline ends. Germline V gene data show CDR1 as MDHEN and CDR2 as SYDVKM. DNA of the CDR3: TGTGCCAGCAGAACTACAGGAGACTATCAGCCCCAGCATTTT. Amino acids: CASRTTGDYQPQHF.

This chain uses TRBV11-3 with TRBJ2-1, with TRBD2 matching 11 bases. Germline assignment: CDR1 SGHNT and CDR2 YENEEA. The V and J ends lost 5 bases and 6 bases, in that order; junction bases with no gene match: 6. This CDR3 is built from 15 residues. CDR3 in amino acids: CASSKTSGVGNEQFF. CDR3 bases: TGTGCCAGCAGCAAGACTAGCGGGGTAGGCAATGAGCAGTTCTTC.

The chain is built from TRBV5-1 and TRBJ1-2, with D unclear. V shed 0 bases and J shed 1 base, with 10 bases lying between them. Per germline, CDR1 SGHRS and CDR2 YFSETQ. CDR3 length equals 15 residues. The CDR3 coding sequence is TGCGCCAGCAGCTTGGAAGCAAGTATTAACTATGGCTACACCTTC. Residues: CASSLEASINYGYTF.

The gene calls are TRBV4-1 and TRBJ2-7; D is perhaps TRBD2 (5 bases). Germline V gene sequence: CDR1 MGHRA, CDR2 YSYEKL. Trimming removed 1 base at V and 1 base at J, with 8 bases between. This CDR3 spans 14 amino acids. This CDR3 is CASSQGTFSYEQYF. DNA of the CDR3: TGCGCCAGCAGCCAAGGGACTTTTTCCTACGAGCAGTACTTC.

This chain links TRBV20-1 with TRBJ2-5, with 9 bases aligning to TRBD2. This CDR3 has 14 amino acids. V was clipped by 0 bases and J by 5 bases; unmatched bases: 4. Per the germline V gene, CDR1 is DFQATT and CDR2 is SNEGSKA (reference sequence). The CDR3 protein is CSARDYAGGETQYF. CDR3 DNA: TGCAGTGCTAGAGATTATGCGGGAGGGGAGACCCAGTACTTC.

This rearrangement joins TRBV20-1 to TRBJ2-6; D is perhaps TRBD1 (6 bases). The CDR3 has 13 amino acids. The germline CDR1 and CDR2 sequences are DFQATT and SNEGSKA (reference sequence). The CDR3 loop is CMGAVSGANVLTF. The CDR3 DNA sequence: TGCATGGGGGCCGTCTCTGGGGCCAACGTCCTGACTTTC.

This sequence joins TRBV15 and TRBJ2-5, with 7 bases aligning to TRBD1. The V segment lost 0 bases and the J segment 5 bases; nucleotides outside the gene matches: 6. This CDR3 region has 15 residues. Germline V gene sequence: CDR1 LNHNV, CDR2 YYDKDF (reference sequence). The CDR3 DNA follows: TGTGCCACCAGCAGAGATACAGGGGAAGGGGAGACCCAGTACTTC. Amino acids: CATSRDTGEGETQYF.

The CDR3, as DNA: TGCAGCGCCGGGACTAGCGAAGGCGGGGAGCTGTTTTTT. This sequence encodes CSAGTSEGGELFF. V is TRBV29-1 and J is TRBJ2-2, with 10 bases identical to TRBD2. In germline, CDR1 is SQVTM, CDR2 ANQGSEA. V shed 7 bases and J 7 bases; nucleotides not matched to a gene: 6. CDR3 length equals 13 residues.